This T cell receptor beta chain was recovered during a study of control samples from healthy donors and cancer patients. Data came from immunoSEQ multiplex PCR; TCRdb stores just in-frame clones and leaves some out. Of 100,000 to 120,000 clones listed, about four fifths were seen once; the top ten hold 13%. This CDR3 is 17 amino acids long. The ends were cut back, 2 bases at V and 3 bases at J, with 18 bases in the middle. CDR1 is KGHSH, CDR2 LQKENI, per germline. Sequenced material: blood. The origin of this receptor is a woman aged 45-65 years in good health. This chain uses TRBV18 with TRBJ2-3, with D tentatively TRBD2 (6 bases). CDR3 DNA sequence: TGTGCCAGCTCACCATATCTTGCTGGGAGCGGGACAGATACGCAGTATTTT. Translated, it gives CASSPYLAGSGTDTQYF.